This entry is about one T cell receptor (beta chain). These data are taken from a study of T-cell reconstitution after alpha-beta-depleted transplantation in children. The ends were cut back, 5 bases at V and 4 bases at J, with 19 bases in the middle. The CDR3 sequence is 16 residues long. The germline V gene has CDR1 SGHTA and CDR2 FQGNSA. The library targeted TCRbeta and was prepared with unique molecular identifiers. From the PCR reads, TCRdb called clonotypes with MiXCR, one entry per CDR3 protein. This repertoire shows around 130,000 distinct CDR3 sequences, 8.5% to 10% found once; its top ten account for 24%.

The genes are TRBV7-2 and TRBJ2-3; either TRBD1 or TRBD2 may supply D (5 bases each). The TCR originated in a girl in the first two years of life who had a stem cell transplant for combined immunodeficiency, so the T cells may come from the graft donor. The source material was PBMCs, mostly from graft donor cells, sampled 180 days after TCRalphabeta/CD19-depleted stem cell transplant. The CDR3 is CASSSIPRMGADTQYF. CDR3 nucleotide sequence: TGTGCCAGCAGCAGCATACCCAGGATGGGGGCAGATACGCAGTATTTT.